This T cell receptor beta chain was retrieved from a study of neurological immune-mediated disorders. Trimming removed 4 bases from V and 3 bases from J, with 22 bases in between. Germline CDR1 reads SGHRS; CDR2 reads YFSETQ. This CDR3 is built from 17 residues. This clonotype was observed at least ten times. MiXCR, run by TCRdb on the 5' RACE reads, gives a single entry per CDR3 protein. The table records 50,000 to 70,000 distinct CDR3 sequences, roughly 10% of them present only once. The time point was: longitudinal time-point 1 (baseline). The clonotype originates from a male donor with HTLV-1-associated myelopathy (HAM/TSP). The chain employs TRBV5-1 and TRBJ1-2, with D perhaps matching TRBD1 (6 bases). The sequencing sample was made of PBMCs. The CDR3 protein is CASSQTPPTQGHYGYTF. CDR3 in DNA: TGCGCCAGCAGCCAAACCCCCCCGACACAGGGCCACTATGGCTACACCTTC.